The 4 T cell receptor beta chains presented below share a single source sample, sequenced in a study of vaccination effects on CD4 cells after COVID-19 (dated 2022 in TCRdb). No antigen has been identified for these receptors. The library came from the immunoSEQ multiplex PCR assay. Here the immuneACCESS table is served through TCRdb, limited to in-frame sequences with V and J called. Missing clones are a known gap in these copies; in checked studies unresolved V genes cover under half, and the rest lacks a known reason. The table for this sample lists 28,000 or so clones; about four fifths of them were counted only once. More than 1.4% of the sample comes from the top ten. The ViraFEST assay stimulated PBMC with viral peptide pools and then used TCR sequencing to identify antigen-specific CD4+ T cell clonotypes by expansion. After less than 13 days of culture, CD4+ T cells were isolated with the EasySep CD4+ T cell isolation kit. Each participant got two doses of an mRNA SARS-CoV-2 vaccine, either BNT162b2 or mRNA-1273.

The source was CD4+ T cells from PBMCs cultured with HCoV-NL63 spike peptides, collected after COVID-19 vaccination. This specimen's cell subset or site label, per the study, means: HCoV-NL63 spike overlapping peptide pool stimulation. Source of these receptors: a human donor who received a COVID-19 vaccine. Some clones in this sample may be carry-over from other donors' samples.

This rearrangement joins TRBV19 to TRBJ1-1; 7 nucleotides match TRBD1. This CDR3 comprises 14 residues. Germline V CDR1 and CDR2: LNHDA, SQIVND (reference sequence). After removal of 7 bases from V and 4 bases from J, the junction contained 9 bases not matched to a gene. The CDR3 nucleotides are TGTGCCAGTACCGGCGGGACAGTTGGCACTGAAGCTTTCTTT. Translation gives CASTGGTVGTEAFF. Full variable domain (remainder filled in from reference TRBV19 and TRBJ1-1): DGGITQSPKYLFRKEGQNVTLSCEQNLNHDAMYWYRQDPGQGLRLIYYSQIVNDFQKGDIAEGYSVSREKKESFPLTVTSAQKNPTAFYLCASTGGTVGTEAFFGQGTRLTVV.

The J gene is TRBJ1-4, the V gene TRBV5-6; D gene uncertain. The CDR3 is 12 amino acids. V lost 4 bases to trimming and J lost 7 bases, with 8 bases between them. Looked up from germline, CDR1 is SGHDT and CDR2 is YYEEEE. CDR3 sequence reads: CASSVNSEKLFF. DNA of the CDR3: TGTGCCAGCAGCGTGAACTCTGAAAAACTGTTTTTT. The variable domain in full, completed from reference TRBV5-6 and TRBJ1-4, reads DAGVTQSPTHLIKTRGQQVTLRCSPKSGHDTVSWYQQALGQGPQFIFQYYEEEERQRGNFPDRFSGHQFPNYSSELNVNALLLGDSALYLCASSVNSEKLFFGSGTQLSVL.

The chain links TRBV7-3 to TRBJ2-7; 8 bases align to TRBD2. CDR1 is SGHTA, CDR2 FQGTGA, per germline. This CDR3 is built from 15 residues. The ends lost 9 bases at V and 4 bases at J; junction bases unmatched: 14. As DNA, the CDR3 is TGTGCCAGAAGAAAAAGACGGGGGGGCAAGTACGAGCAGTACGTC. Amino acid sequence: CARRKRRGGKYEQYV.

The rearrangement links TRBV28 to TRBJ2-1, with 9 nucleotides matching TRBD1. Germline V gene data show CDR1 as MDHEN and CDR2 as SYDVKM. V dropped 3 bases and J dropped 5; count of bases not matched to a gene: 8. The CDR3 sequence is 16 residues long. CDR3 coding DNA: TGTGCCAGCAGTTTCGCGACGGGACAGGGAAACAATGAGCAGTTCTTC. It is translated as CASSFATGQGNNEQFF. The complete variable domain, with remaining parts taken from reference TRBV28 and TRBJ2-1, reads DVKVTQSSRYLVKRTGEKVFLECVQDMDHENMFWYRQDPGLGLRLIYFSYDVKMKEKGDIPEGYSVSREKKERFSLILESASTNQTSMYLCASSFATGQGNNEQFFGPGTRLTVL.